The following is a T cell receptor (beta chain) sequence with its context. The antigen remains undetermined. The data originate from a study of spatial heterogeneity in lung cancer. Whole-study context: The average count in raw reads for each unique TCR and UMI combination exceeded eight appearances.

The time point: sample taken at primary tumor resection. Extraction of whole RNA from tumor, nontumor lung or frozen PBMC preceded unsorted sequencing. A total of some 70 untreated early-stage non-small cell lung cancer patients served as donors. Study-level results: Blood carried ubiquitous expanded tumor TCRs more at resection than follow-up.

TCRdb independently ran MiXCR on the 5' RACE reads; one entry per CDR3 protein. The repertoire includes some 70,000 distinct CDR3 sequences, 13% of them detected once, and 7.2% sits in the top ten. Germline CDR1 DFQATT, CDR2 SNEGSKA (reference sequence). The ends were cut back, 1 base at V and 4 bases at J, with 18 bases in the middle. The CDR3 spans 16 residues. The gene calls are TRBV20-1 and TRBJ2-3; D may be TRBD2 (5 bases). Sequencing was performed on PBMCs, taken at surgery. The receptor's source is a male donor with early-stage non-small cell lung cancer. The CDR3 spells CSARGSRGNRADTQYF. The DNA for the CDR3 is TGCAGTGCTAGAGGGTCCCGAGGGAACCGCGCAGATACGCAGTATTTT.